This T cell receptor beta chain was observed in a study of cytomegalovirus exposure and HLA in healthy donors. This CDR3 has 16 amino acids. The germline V gene encodes CDR1 SGDLS and CDR2 YYNGEE. With 3 bases clipped from V and 7 bases from J, the junction kept 13 bases outside the gene matches. The primer mix had 60 Vbeta and 13 Jbeta primers. Original processing methods: A later analysis counted 65 million to 80 million unique TCR beta chains, 9.5 million to 12 million shared. Method: immunoSEQ multiplex PCR; TCRdb's copy keeps in-frame clones and lacks some. From that table come the V and J calls and clone size; the DNA was used to work out D and trimming. The sample has 200,000 to 250,000 clones.

This chain connects TRBV9 to TRBJ2-1; 7 positions match TRBD1. The receptor comes from a girl aged 2-10 years in good health and CMV-seropositive. Sequenced sample: PBMCs. In DNA form, the CDR3 reads TGTGCCAGCAGCGCCCCTTCAGCGACAGGGCAGAATGAGCAGTTCTTC. The encoded protein is CASSAPSATGQNEQFF.